These T cell receptor beta chains were read from a single sample in a study of beta chain features in type 1 diabetes. Profiled with immunoSEQ multiplex PCR; TCRdb holds only in-frame clones, not every one. Of about 160,000 clones listed, 63% are singletons. The sample was naive CD4+ T cells from blood. Receptors originate from a man between 25 and 39 years old with type 1 diabetes. CDR3s include the opening cysteine and the closing phenylalanine or tryptophan. A D gene is named only where the DNA matches it firmly. Where a row states a size, it is once, few, many or the class of an expanded clone; other rows omit it.

-	TRBV4-3	TRBJ2-4	-	TGCGCCAGCAGCCAAGATCGGTGGGCGATTCAGTACTTC	CASSQDRWAIQYF
-	TRBV4-2	TRBJ2-4	-	TGTGCCAGCAGCCAAGTAGGGAATAAGGGGACCAAAAACATTCAGTACTTC	CASSQVGNKGTKNIQYF
-	TRBV18	TRBJ2-3	few	TGTGCCAGCTCACCACCGGGAGCGACGGATACGCAGTATTTT	CASSPPGATDTQYF
-	TRBV6-5	TRBJ2-3	-	TGTGCCAGCAGTTCCGTGTCAGGGAATACGCAGTATTTT	CASSSVSGNTQYF
-	TRBV30	TRBJ1-3	-	TGTGCCGAGGGTGCGGGGCACACCATATATTTT	CAEGAGHTIYF
TRBD2	TRBV9	TRBJ2-2	-	TGTGCCAGCAGCGTATCAGCGGGGGTTCCCGGGGAGCTGTTTTTT	CASSVSAGVPGELFF
TRBD1	TRBV5-1	TRBJ2-7	-	TGCGCCAGCAGCTTAACGGGACAGGGCAACGAGCAGTACTTC	CASSLTGQGNEQYF
-	TRBV11-2	TRBJ1-6	-	TGTGCCACGCGGACCTATAATTCACCCCTCCACTTT	CATRTYNSPLHF
-	TRBV7-2	TRBJ2-7	-	TGTGCCAGCAGCGGGAGAGGTTCTGGGAATGGCTACGAGCAGTACTTC	CASSGRGSGNGYEQYF
TRBD1	TRBV30	TRBJ1-1	-	TGTGCCTGGGACAGGGTGTTTAACACTGAAGCTTTCTTT	CAWDRVFNTEAFF
-	TRBV29-1	TRBJ2-7	-	TGCAGCGTTGCATATACGGGGGACGAGCAGTACTTC	CSVAYTGDEQYF
-	TRBV7-9	TRBJ2-3	-	TGTGCCAGCAGTATTGTGATCGATACGCAGTATTTT	CASSIVIDTQYF
TRBD2	TRBV4-2	TRBJ2-1	-	TGTGCCAGCAGCCAGGGCCCTAGCGGGGGCAATGAGCAGTTCTTC	CASSQGPSGGNEQFF
-	TRBV7-2	TRBJ2-5	-	TGTGCCAGCATCCCGGACGGGGAACAAGAGACCCAGTACTTC	CASIPDGEQETQYF
-	TRBV4-3	TRBJ2-5	few	TGCGCCAGCAGCCAAGGGGAAGGGCGAGAGACCCAGTACTTC	CASSQGEGRETQYF
TRBD1	TRBV11-2	TRBJ2-5	-	TGTGCCAGCAGCCTCAGACAGGGCCCTGGAGAGACCCAGTACTTC	CASSLRQGPGETQYF
-	TRBV19	TRBJ1-5	-	TGTGCCAGTACTCTGGGACGGAACAATCAGCCCCAGCATTTT	CASTLGRNNQPQHF
-	TRBV18	TRBJ2-7	-	TGTGCCAGCTCACTGTCCGCAGGGGACGAGCAGTACTTC	CASSLSAGDEQYF
TRBD1	TRBV29-1	TRBJ2-3	-	TGCAGCGTCCTAACCCTACAGGGGGTAGATACGCAGTATTTT	CSVLTLQGVDTQYF
-	TRBV6-5	TRBJ1-2	-	TGTGCCAGCAGTTATCGACAGACGTATGGCTACACCTTC	CASSYRQTYGYTF
-	TRBV7-6	TRBJ2-5	-	TGTGCCAGCAGCTTAGGGACAGTTCAAGAGACCCAGTACTTC	CASSLGTVQETQYF
-	TRBV5-1	TRBJ2-5	-	TGCGCCAGCAGCTTGGGGGCGGACCCCTCCCGACAAGAGACCCAGTACTTC	CASSLGADPSRQETQYF
-	TRBV28	TRBJ2-7	-	TGTGCCAGCAGTTTAATTGCGCCCAGAGACGGCTCCTACGAGCAGTACTTC	CASSLIAPRDGSYEQYF
-	TRBV28	TRBJ2-2	-	TGTGCCAGCAGTTTAGTACTAAAGGACGCCGGGGAGCTGTTTTTT	CASSLVLKDAGELFF
-	TRBV25-1	TRBJ1-6	-	TGTGCCAGCAGTGAACGTGGTAATTCACCCCTCCACTTT	CASSERGNSPLHF
-	TRBV30	TRBJ2-2	once	TGTGCCTGGAGTGAGGTCACCGGGGAGCTGTTTTTT	CAWSEVTGELFF
-	TRBV9	TRBJ2-6	few	TGTGCCAGCAGCGCTGCAGTCTCTGGGGCCAACGTCCTGACTTTC	CASSAAVSGANVLTF
-	TRBV4-3	TRBJ2-3	-	TGCGCCAGCAGCCAAGATCTTAGCACAGATACGCAGTATTTT	CASSQDLSTDTQYF
TRBD1	TRBV29-1	TRBJ1-4	few	TGCAGCGTTGAAGTGAGGGGGACAGGGAATGAAAAACTGTTTTTT	CSVEVRGTGNEKLFF
-	TRBV25-1	TRBJ1-4	-	TGTGCCAGCAGTGACCCGGCAGGGTTGTATGAAAAACTGTTTTTT	CASSDPAGLYEKLFF
-	TRBV20-1	TRBJ2-1	few	TGCAGTGCGGGTCGGGCGTTCTTC	CSAGRAFF
TRBD2	TRBV4-3	TRBJ2-5	-	TGCGCCAGCAGCAAAGGAACCCAGCGGGGGCTTCAAGAGACCCAGTACTTC	CASSKGTQRGLQETQYF
TRBD1	TRBV29-1	TRBJ1-2	few	TGCAGCGTGACCGGGACAGGGGTAGGCTACACCTTC	CSVTGTGVGYTF
-	TRBV19	TRBJ1-1	-	TGTGCCAGTAGTGCCGGACAAGGTATGAGGACTGAAGCTTTCTTT	CASSAGQGMRTEAFF
-	TRBV27	TRBJ2-7	-	TGTGCCAGCAGTTTATCGGCAGGGTCCTACGAGCAGTACTTC	CASSLSAGSYEQYF
-	TRBV6-6	TRBJ2-5	-	TGTGCCAGCATTAACCGCCCAATAGCAGAGACCCAGTACTTC	CASINRPIAETQYF
-	TRBV5-1	TRBJ2-1	-	TGCGCCAGCAGCTCCCTAGGGGACTCCTACAATGAGCAGTTCTTC	CASSSLGDSYNEQFF
TRBD1	TRBV18	TRBJ2-6	-	TGTGCCACCCAGACAGGGGCTGGGGCCAACGTCCTGACTTTC	CATQTGAGANVLTF
-	TRBV6-5	TRBJ1-1	-	TGTGCCAGCATCGGCGGCACTGAAGCTTTCTTT	CASIGGTEAFF
-	TRBV29-1	TRBJ2-7	-	TGCAGCGTTTGGACAGCCGGTTACTACGAGCAGTACTTC	CSVWTAGYYEQYF
-	TRBV9	TRBJ1-6	-	TGTGCCAGCAGCGTAGTGGGCGACACCCACTCACCCCTCCACTTT	CASSVVGDTHSPLHF
-	TRBV28	TRBJ2-5	-	TGTGCCAGCAAGAGGTCGGGAGAGACCCAGTACTTC	CASKRSGETQYF
-	TRBV18	TRBJ1-2	-	TGTGCCAGCTCACCGATGCAGGATGGCTACACCTTC	CASSPMQDGYTF
TRBD2	TRBV7-8	TRBJ2-5	-	TGTGCCAGCAGCTTGCTGTCGGGGACTAGCGAGACCCAGTACTTC	CASSLLSGTSETQYF
TRBD1	TRBV5-6	TRBJ2-7	-	TGTGCCAGCAGTTCTATGGACAGGGAGGACTTC	CASSSMDREDF
TRBD1	TRBV29-1	TRBJ2-5	-	TGCAGCGTTGACCTGGACAGGGACCAAGAGACCCAGTACTTC	CSVDLDRDQETQYF
-	TRBV13	TRBJ1-6	few	TGTGCCAGCAGCTCCCTTAATTCACCCCTCCACTTT	CASSSLNSPLHF
-	TRBV15	TRBJ1-2	once	TGTGCCACCAGCAGAGATCGGGCAGAGCCAAACTATGGCTACACCTTC	CATSRDRAEPNYGYTF
-	TRBV30	TRBJ2-7	-	TGTGCCTGGCTAACTCAAGGTACCTACGAGCAGTACTTC	CAWLTQGTYEQYF
-	TRBV14	TRBJ2-3	-	TGTGCCAGCAGCCAAGGACGGCCTACAGATACGCAGTATTTT	CASSQGRPTDTQYF
-	TRBV14	TRBJ2-3	-	TGTGCCAGCAGCCTCGACTTAGGGATTTTTAGCACAGATACGCAGTATTTT	CASSLDLGIFSTDTQYF
TRBD2	TRBV29-1	TRBJ2-3	-	TGCAGCGTTGAGCGGGGGGGCACAGATACGCAGTATTTT	CSVERGGTDTQYF
TRBD1	TRBV29-1	TRBJ2-7	few	TGCAGCGTTGAGGGGACAGGCTACGAGCAGTACTTC	CSVEGTGYEQYF
-	TRBV7-9	TRBJ1-6	-	TGTGCCAGCAGCTTACCATTGCAGGGAGAAAATTCACCCCTCCACTTT	CASSLPLQGENSPLHF
-	TRBV5-1	TRBJ2-3	-	TGCGCCAGCAGCTCAAGCCCCGGAGCGGGCACAGATACGCAGTATTTT	CASSSSPGAGTDTQYF
-	TRBV29-1	TRBJ1-2	-	TGCAGCGTAGTAGACAACTATGGCTACACCTTC	CSVVDNYGYTF